This TCR beta chain was documented in a study of blood T cell repertoires in COVID-19. About the study: Sample material is recorded as cDNA or gDNA derived from T cells, B-cell-depleted T cells, or PBMCs.

V was clipped by 4 bases and J by 5 bases, with 11 bases between them. The CDR3 has 13 residues. Germline CDR1 KGHSH, CDR2 LQKENI. TCRdb keeps only in-frame clones here, not all; method: immunoSEQ multiplex PCR. The sample lists about 70,000 clones; more than 75% were seen once. This receptor was obtained from a woman of 80 years or more with active or convalescent COVID-19. The sequencing input was peripheral blood. V usage is TRBV18 and J usage is TRBJ2-5, with a weak D call TRBD1 (5 bases). CDR3 protein: CASSQGWQETQYF. In nucleotides, the CDR3 is TGTGCCAGCTCACAGGGGTGGCAGGAGACCCAGTACTTC.